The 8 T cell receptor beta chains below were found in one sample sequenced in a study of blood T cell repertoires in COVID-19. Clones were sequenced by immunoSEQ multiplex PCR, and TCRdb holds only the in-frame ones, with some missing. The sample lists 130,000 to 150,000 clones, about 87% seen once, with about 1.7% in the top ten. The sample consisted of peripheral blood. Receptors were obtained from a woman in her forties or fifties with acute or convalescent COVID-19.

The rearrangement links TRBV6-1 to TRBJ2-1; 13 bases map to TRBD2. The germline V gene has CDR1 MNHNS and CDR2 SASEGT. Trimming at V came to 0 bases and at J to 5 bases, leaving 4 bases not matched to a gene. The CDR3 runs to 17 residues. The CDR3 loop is CASSEAILAGGNNEQFF. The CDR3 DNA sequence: TGTGCCAGCAGTGAAGCGATACTAGCGGGAGGGAACAATGAGCAGTTCTTC.

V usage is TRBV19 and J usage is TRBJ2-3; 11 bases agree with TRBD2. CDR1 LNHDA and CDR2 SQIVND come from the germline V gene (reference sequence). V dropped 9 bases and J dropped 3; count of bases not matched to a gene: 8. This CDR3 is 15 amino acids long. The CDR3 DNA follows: TGTGCCAGCCAACGCGGGACTAGCGGTACAGATACGCAGTATTTT. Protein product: CASQRGTSGTDTQYF.

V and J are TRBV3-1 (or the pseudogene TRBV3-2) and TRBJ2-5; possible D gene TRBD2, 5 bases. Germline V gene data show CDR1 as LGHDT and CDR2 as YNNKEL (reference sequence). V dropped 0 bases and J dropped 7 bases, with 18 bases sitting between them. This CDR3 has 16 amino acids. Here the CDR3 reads CASSQELLEGEATQYF. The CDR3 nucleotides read TGTGCCAGCAGCCAAGAGTTGCTAGAGGGAGAAGCGACCCAGTACTTC.

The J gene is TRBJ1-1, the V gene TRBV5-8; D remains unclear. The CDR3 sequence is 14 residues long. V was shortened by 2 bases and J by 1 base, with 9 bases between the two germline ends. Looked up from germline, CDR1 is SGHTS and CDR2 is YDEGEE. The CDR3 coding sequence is TGTGCCAGCAGCTTTTTGGGCAAGAACACTGAAGCTTTCTTT. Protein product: CASSFLGKNTEAFF.

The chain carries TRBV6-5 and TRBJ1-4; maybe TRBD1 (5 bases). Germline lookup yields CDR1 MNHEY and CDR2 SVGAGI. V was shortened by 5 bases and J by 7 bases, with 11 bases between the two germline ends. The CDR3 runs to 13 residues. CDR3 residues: CASSPDMSEKLFF. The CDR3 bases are TGTGCCAGCAGTCCGGACATGAGTGAAAAACTGTTTTTT.

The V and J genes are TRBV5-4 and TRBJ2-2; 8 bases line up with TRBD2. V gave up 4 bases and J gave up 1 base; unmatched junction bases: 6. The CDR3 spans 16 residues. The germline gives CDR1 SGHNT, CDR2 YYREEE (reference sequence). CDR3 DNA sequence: TGTGCCAGCAGCGCCCAGCGGGGGCTGAACACCGGGGAGCTGTTTTTT. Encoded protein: CASSAQRGLNTGELFF.

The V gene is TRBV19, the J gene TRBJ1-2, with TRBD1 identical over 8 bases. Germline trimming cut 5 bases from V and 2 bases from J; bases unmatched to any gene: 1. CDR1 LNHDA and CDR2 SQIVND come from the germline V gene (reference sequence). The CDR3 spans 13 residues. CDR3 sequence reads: CASSRDRNYGYTF. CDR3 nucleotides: TGTGCCAGTAGTCGGGACAGGAACTATGGCTACACCTTC.

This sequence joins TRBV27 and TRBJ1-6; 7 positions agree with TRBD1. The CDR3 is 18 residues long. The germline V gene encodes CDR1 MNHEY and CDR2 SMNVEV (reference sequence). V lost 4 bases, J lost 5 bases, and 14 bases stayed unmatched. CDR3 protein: CASSSPAPTGDHNSPLHF. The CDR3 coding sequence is TGTGCCAGCAGTTCCCCCGCACCTACAGGGGATCATAATTCACCCCTCCACTTT.